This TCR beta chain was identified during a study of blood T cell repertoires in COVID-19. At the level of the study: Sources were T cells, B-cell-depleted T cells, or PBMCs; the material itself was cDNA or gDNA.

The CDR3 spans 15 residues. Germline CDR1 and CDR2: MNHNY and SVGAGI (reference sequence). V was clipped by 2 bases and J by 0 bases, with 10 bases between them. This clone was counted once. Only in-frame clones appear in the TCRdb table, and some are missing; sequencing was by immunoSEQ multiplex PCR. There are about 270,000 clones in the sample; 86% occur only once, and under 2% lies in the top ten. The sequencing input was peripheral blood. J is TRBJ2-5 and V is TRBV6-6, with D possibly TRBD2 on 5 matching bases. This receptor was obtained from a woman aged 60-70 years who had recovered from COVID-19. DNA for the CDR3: TGTGCCAGCAGTTACGAGGGTAGAAACCAAGAGACCCAGTACTTC. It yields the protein CASSYEGRNQETQYF.